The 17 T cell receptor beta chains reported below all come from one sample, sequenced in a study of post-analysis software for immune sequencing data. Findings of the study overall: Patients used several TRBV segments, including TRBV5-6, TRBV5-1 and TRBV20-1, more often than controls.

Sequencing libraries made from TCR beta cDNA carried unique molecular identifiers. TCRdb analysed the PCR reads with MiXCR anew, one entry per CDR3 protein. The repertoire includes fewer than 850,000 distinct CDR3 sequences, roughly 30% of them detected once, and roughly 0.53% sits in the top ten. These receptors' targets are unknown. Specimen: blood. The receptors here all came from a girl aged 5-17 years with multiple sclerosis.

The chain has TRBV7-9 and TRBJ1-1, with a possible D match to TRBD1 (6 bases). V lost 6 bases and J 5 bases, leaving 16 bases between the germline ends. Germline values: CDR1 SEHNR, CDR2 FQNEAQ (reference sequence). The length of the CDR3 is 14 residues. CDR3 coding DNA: TGTGCCAGCAGTCATTCGACCCAGGGGACTGAAGCTTTCTTT. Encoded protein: CASSHSTQGTEAFF.

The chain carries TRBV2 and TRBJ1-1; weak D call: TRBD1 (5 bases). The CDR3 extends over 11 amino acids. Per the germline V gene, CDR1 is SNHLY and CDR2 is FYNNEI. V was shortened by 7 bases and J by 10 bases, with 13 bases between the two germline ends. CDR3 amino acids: CASNPAGGAFF. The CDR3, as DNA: TGTGCCAGCAACCCGGCCGGGGGAGCTTTCTTT.

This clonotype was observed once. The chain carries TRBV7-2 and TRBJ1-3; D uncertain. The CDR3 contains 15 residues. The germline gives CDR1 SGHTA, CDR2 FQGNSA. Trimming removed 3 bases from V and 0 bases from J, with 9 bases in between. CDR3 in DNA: TGTGCCAGCAGCTTTGAGTCGGACTCTGGAAACACCATATATTTT. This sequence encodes CASSFESDSGNTIYF.

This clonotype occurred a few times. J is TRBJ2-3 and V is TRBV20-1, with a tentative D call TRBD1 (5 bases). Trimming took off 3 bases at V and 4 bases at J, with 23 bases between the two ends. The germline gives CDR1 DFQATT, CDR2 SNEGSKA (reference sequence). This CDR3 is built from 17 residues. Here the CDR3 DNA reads TGCAGTGCTAGGTATCAAGGGGTGGCGGATCATTCAGATACGCAGTATTTT. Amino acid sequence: CSARYQGVADHSDTQYF.

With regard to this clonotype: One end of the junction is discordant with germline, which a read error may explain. The CDR3 protein is CATFLAHNKQFF. The CDR3 DNA reads TGTGCCACCTTCTTGGCTCACAATAAGCAGTTCTTC. This chain links TRBV6-1 with TRBJ2-1; D not certain. The CDR3 loop spans 12 amino acids. Germline V lookup: CDR1 MNHNS, CDR2 SASEGT.

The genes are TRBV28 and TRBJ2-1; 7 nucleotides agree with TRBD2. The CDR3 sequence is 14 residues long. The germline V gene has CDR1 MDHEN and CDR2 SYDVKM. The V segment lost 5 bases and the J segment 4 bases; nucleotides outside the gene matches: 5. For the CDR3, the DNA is TGTGCCAGCAGTGGGAGGGCCGGGTACAATGAGCAGTTCTTC. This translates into CASSGRAGYNEQFF.

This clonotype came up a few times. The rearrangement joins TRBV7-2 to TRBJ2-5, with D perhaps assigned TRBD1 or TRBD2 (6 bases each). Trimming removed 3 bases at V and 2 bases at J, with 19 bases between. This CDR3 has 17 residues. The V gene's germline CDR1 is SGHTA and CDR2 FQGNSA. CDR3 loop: CASSLDRLSGLQETQYF. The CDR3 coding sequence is TGTGCCAGCAGCTTGGACAGACTTAGCGGACTACAAGAGACCCAGTACTTC.

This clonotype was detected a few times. Here the CDR3 reads CASGTGVRTDTQYF. In DNA, the CDR3 is TGTGCCAGCGGCACAGGGGTTAGGACAGATACGCAGTATTTT. This chain links TRBV6-5 with TRBJ2-3; the match to TRBD1 covers 7 bases. Germline V lookup: CDR1 MNHEY, CDR2 SVGAGI. The J segment lost 3 bases and the V segment lost 8 bases, leaving 8 bases of the junction unmatched. This CDR3 contains 14 residues.

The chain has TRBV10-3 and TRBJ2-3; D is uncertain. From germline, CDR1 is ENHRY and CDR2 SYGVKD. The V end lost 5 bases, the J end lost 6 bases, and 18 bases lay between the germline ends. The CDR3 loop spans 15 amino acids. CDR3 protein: CAISPLAPAVDTQYF. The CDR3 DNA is TGTGCCATCAGTCCATTGGCCCCGGCGGTCGATACGCAGTATTTT.

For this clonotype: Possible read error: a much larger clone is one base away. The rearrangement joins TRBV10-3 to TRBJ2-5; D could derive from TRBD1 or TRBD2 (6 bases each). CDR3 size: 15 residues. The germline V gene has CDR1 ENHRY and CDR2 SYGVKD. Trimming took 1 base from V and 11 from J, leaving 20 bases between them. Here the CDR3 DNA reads TGTGCCATCAGTGAGTTAGCGGACAGAGTCAATGAGCAGTACTTC. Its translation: CAISELADRVNEQYF.

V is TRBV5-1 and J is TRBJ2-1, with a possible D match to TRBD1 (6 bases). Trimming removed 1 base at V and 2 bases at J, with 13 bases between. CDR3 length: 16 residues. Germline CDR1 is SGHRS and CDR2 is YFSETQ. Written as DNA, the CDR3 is TGCGCCAGCAGCTTGAAAGGCGGACAGCCCTACAATGAGCAGTTCTTC. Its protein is CASSLKGGQPYNEQFF.

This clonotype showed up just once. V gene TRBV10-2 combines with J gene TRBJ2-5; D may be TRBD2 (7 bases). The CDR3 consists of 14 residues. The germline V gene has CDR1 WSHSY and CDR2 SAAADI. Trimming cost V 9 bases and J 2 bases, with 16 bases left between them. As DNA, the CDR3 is TGCGCCAGTCAGCCAAGGGGGGGGCAAGAGACCCAGTACTTC. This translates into CASQPRGGQETQYF.

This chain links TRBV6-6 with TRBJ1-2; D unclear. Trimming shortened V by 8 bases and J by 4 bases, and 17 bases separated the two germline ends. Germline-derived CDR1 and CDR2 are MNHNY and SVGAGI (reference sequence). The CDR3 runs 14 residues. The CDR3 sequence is CASGTGETPYGYTF. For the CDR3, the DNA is TGTGCCAGCGGCACGGGTGAGACACCCTATGGCTACACCTTC.

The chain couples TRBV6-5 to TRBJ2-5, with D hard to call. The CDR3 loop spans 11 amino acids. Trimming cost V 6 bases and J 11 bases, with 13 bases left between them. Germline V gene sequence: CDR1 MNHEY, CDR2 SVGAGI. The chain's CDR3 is CASRRHNEQYF. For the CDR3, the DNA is TGTGCCAGCAGGCGCCACAATGAGCAGTACTTC.

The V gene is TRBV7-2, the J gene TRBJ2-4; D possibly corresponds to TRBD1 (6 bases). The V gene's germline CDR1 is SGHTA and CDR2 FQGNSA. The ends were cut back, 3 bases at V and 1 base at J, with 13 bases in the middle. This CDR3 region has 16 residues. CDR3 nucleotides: TGTGCCAGCAGCTTCCAGGTGGGGGCTGCCAAAAACATTCAGTACTTC. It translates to CASSFQVGAAKNIQYF.

For the CDR3, the DNA is TGTGCCAGCAGCTTAGGGACAGGGTTAGGGTCCTACGAGCAGTACTTC. Translated, it gives CASSLGTGLGSYEQYF. V and J are TRBV7-2 and TRBJ2-7; 8 nucleotides align to TRBD1. This CDR3 contains 16 residues. Germline-derived CDR1 and CDR2 are SGHTA and FQGNSA. V dropped 1 base and J dropped 1; count of bases not matched to a gene: 6.

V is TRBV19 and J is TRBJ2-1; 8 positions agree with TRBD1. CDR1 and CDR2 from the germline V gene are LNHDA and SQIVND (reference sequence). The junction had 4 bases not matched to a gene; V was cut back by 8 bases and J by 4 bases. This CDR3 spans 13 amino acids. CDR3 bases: TGTGCCAGTGGGTGGACAGGGTACAATGAGCAGTTCTTC. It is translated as CASGWTGYNEQFF. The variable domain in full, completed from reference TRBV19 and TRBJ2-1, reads DGGITQSPKYLFRKEGQNVTLSCEQNLNHDAMYWYRQDPGQGLRLIYYSQIVNDFQKGDIAEGYSVSREKKESFPLTVTSAQKNPTAFYLCASGWTGYNEQFFGPGTRLTVL.